This T cell receptor beta chain was sequenced for a study of siplizumab effects on memory and regulatory T cells (dated by TCRdb to the late 2010s). As for the study more broadly: The study examined how the anti-CD2 antibody siplizumab affects alloreactive T-cell subsets in allogeneic mixed lymphocyte reactions built from human PBMCs. General study outcomes and caveats: The cumulative frequency of alloreactive sequences that could be traced back to unstimulated CD4+ memory T cells was significantly reduced by siplizumab. For roughly 75-96% of proliferating CD4+ or CD8+ clones, no naive or memory phenotype could be assigned. Of the alloreactive CD4+ clones that could be mapped, the Treg-derived share averaged roughly 69% with siplizumab compared with about 25% in control reactions. Compared with memory T cells, unstimulated naive T cells appeared more diverse, and naive cells seemed to make a substantial contribution to the alloresponse. Whether proliferating Tregs from siplizumab cultures were suppressive was not functionally confirmed. Because sequences below about 10^-5 frequency were poorly captured, only a minor fraction of alloreactive clones could be mapped to unstimulated subsets.

Library method: the immunoSEQ multiplex PCR assay. Approximately 100,000 TCR templates per sample were assayed on the deep sequencing platform. Genomic DNA extracted from sorted T cells was used for TCRbeta CDR3 sequencing. The original pipeline was this. The R programming language was used for clonal analysis of TCRbeta CDR3 data. Unstimulated samples were compared with post-reaction CFSE-low samples to define alloreactive CD4+ and CD8+ clones. Alloreactive CD4+ clones were assigned to regulatory or non-regulatory origin by matching sequences to sorted unstimulated Treg and non-Treg repertoires. The table was pulled from immuneACCESS by TCRdb, which kept in-frame rearrangements only. Such tables lose some clones; where checked, under half of the loss comes from unresolved V genes, and the rest has no known cause. For V, J and clone size, that table is used; D and trimming come from the DNA. The sample yields some 65,000 clones; approximately 88% were counted once. Around 1.6% of the sample comes from the top ten.

Sorted unstimulated T cells, along with proliferating T cells recovered from mixed lymphocyte reactions, underwent TCRbeta CDR3 sequencing. Fresh whole blood from fewer than twelve HLA-typed healthy donors was used to isolate PBMCs. To map where alloreactive clones came from, CD4+ regulatory T cells in the unstimulated state were FACS-sorted. On this clone: The specificity of this receptor is unknown. The sample holds no much larger clone one base away, and base qualities are not on file.

V trim: 9 bases; J trim: 9 bases; unmatched bases: 10. Spanning cysteine to phenylalanine, the CDR3 consists of 13 amino acids. Kept here is only the CDR3 DNA, which spans 39 bases and is read in frame from base 1. CDR1 is given as SNHLY and CDR2 as FYNNEI, both from the germline V gene. The chain joins TRBV2 to TRBJ2-1; TRBD1 agrees with 8 junctional bases. The sample was Tregs sorted from blood. This TCR derives from a human donor in good health. At the DNA level, the sequence is TGTGCCAGAGGTGGGTCAGGGGGCGGTGAGCAGTTCTTC. Its translation reads: CARGGSGGGEQFF.